These 8 T cell receptor beta chains were sequenced from one sample in a study of CD8+ T cells in alopecia areata. The treatment is: oral pan-JAK inhibitor, 5-10 mg twice daily. Following RNA extraction, reverse transcription yielded cDNA that acted as the sequencing template. Clones were sequenced by immunoSEQ multiplex PCR, and TCRdb holds only the in-frame ones, with some missing. The sample includes about 210,000 clones, less than 65% of them seen just once. Sequencing was performed on CD4+ T cells sorted from blood, taken at week 4, from a patient treated with tofacitinib. These receptors originate from a human donor with alopecia areata.

V gene TRBV5-1 combines with J gene TRBJ1-2, with D perhaps matching TRBD1 (5 bases). Trimming stripped 0 bases from V and 4 bases from J, with 10 bases between. This CDR3 is built from 14 residues. Germline V gene data show CDR1 as SGHRS and CDR2 as YFSETQ. The CDR3 DNA reads TGCGCCAGCAGCTTGGCCAGGGATTCCTATGGCTACACCTTC. It translates to CASSLARDSYGYTF.

This clone was recorded once. The chain employs TRBV30 and TRBJ1-2; D is ambiguous. CDR1 and CDR2 from the germline V gene are GTSNPN and SVGIG (reference sequence). CDR3 size: 10 residues. The CDR3 DNA follows: TGTGCTTTGAGACGGGGTGGCTACACCTTC. As protein: CALRRGGYTF.

The V gene is TRBV6-5, the J gene TRBJ1-5; D may be TRBD1 (5 bases). The germline V gene encodes CDR1 MNHEY and CDR2 SVGAGI. Trimming cost V 4 bases and J 13 bases, with 17 bases left between them. CDR3 size: 13 residues. Here the CDR3 reads CASSWHLSQGQHF. As DNA, the CDR3 is TGTGCCAGCAGTTGGCATTTAAGTCAGGGTCAGCATTTT.

This chain connects TRBV11-2 to TRBJ2-3, with D uncertain. The V end was cut by 0 bases, the J end by 1 base, with 2 bases between. From germline, CDR1 is SGHAT and CDR2 FQNNGV. The CDR3 contains 13 residues. CDR3 in amino acids: CASSLERTDTQYF. CDR3 sequence (DNA): TGTGCCAGCAGCTTAGAGCGCACAGATACGCAGTATTTT. Drawing the rest from reference TRBV11-2 and TRBJ2-3, the complete variable domain is EAGVAQSPRYKIIEKRQSVAFWCNPISGHATLYWYQQILGQGPKLLIQFQNNGVVDDSQLPKDRFSAERLKGVDSTLKIQPAKLEDSAVYLCASSLERTDTQYFGPGTRLTVL.

The V gene is TRBV11-2, the J gene TRBJ2-7; 10 bases fit TRBD2. CDR1 and CDR2 (germline): SGHAT, FQNNGV. CDR3 length: 16 residues. Germline trimming cut 1 base from V and 0 bases from J; bases unmatched to any gene: 3. CDR3 region: CASSLVAGGLSYEQYF. The CDR3, as DNA: TGTGCCAGCAGCTTAGTAGCGGGGGGACTCTCCTACGAGCAGTACTTC.

A few counts support this clone. This chain connects TRBV4-2 to TRBJ1-1, with 8 bases aligning to TRBD1. The CDR3 totals 14 residues. After removal of 4 bases from V and 0 bases from J, the junction contained 1 base not matched to a gene. Germline CDR1 and CDR2: LGHNA and YNFKEQ. The chain's CDR3 is CASSRTGMNTEAFF. CDR3 in DNA: TGTGCCAGCAGCCGGACAGGGATGAACACTGAAGCTTTCTTT.

The CDR3 sequence: CSVVIGPGIQYF. In DNA, the CDR3 is TGCAGCGTTGTGATCGGACCGGGCATTCAGTACTTC. The rearrangement uses TRBV29-1 and TRBJ2-4; D is ambiguous. Germline V lookup: CDR1 SQVTM, CDR2 ANQGSEA. Trimming cost V 4 bases and J 9 bases, with 13 bases left between them. The CDR3 runs 12 residues.

This chain uses TRBV13 with TRBJ2-7; 11 bases map to TRBD2. J lost 4 bases, V lost 8 bases, and 7 bases had no gene match. This CDR3 region has 14 residues. From germline, CDR1 is PRHDT and CDR2 FYEKMQ (reference sequence). The DNA of the CDR3 is TGTGCCAGCGGTATAGCGGGGGGGCGGTACGAGCAGTACTTC. This encodes CASGIAGGRYEQYF.